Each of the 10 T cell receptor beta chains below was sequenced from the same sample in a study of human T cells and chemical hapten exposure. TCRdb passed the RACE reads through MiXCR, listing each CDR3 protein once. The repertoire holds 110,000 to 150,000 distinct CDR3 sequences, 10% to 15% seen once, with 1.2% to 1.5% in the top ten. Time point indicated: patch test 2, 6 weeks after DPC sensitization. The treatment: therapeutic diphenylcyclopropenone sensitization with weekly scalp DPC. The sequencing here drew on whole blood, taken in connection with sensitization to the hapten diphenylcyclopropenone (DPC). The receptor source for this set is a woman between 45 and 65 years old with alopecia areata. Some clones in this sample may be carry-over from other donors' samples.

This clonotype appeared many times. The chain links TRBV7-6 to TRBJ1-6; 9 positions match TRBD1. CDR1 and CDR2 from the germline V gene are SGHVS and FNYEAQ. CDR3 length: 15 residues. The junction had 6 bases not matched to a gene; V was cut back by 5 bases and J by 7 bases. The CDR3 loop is CASSPRTGDNSPLHF. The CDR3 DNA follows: TGTGCCAGCAGCCCCAGGACAGGGGACAATTCACCCCTCCACTTT. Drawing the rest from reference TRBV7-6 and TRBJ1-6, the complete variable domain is GAGVSQSPRYKVTKRGQDVALRCDPISGHVSLYWYRQALGQGPEFLTYFNYEAQQDKSGLPNDRFSAERPEGSISTLTIQRTEQRDSAMYRCASSPRTGDNSPLHFGNGTRLTVT.

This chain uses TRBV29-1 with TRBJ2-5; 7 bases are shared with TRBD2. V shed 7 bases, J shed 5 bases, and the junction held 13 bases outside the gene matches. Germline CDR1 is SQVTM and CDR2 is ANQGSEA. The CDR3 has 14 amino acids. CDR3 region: CSGIQSWGGETQYF. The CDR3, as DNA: TGCAGCGGCATACAGAGCTGGGGAGGGGAGACCCAGTACTTC. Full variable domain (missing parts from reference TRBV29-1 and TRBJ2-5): SAVISQKPSRDICQRGTSLTIQCQVDSQVTMMFWYRQQPGQSLTLIATANQGSEATYESGFVIDKFPISRPNLTFSTLTVSNMSPEDSSIYLCSGIQSWGGETQYFGPGTRLLVL.

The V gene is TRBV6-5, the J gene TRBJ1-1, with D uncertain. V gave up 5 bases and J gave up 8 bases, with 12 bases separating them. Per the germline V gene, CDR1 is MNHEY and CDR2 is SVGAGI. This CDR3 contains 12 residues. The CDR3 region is CASSHGTGEAFF. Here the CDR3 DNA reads TGTGCCAGCAGTCACGGCACGGGCGAAGCTTTCTTT.

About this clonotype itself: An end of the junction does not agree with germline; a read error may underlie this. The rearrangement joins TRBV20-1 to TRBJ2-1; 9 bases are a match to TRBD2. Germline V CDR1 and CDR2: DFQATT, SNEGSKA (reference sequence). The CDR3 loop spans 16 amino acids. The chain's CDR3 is CSARGSGRPFYNEQFF. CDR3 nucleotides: TGCAGTGCCAGAGGGAGCGGGAGGCCTTTTTACAATGAGCAGTTCTTC.

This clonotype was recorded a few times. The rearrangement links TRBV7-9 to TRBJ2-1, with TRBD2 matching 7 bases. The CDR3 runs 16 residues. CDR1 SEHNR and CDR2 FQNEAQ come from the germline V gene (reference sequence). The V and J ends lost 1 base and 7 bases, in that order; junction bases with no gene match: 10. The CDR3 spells CASSLDLAGPQNEQFF. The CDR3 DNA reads TGTGCCAGCAGCTTAGATTTAGCGGGCCCACAAAATGAGCAGTTCTTC.

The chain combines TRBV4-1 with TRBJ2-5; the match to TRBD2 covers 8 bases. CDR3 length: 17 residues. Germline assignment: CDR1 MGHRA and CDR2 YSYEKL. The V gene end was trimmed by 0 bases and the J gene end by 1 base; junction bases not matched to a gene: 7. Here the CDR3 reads CASSQDAGGNTQETQYF. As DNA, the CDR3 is TGCGCCAGCAGCCAAGATGCGGGGGGCAATACCCAAGAGACCCAGTACTTC.

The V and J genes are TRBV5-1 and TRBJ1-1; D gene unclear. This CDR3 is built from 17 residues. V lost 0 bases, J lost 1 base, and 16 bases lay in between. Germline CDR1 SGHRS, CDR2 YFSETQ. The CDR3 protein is CASSLAGRVKPNTEAFF. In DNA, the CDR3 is TGCGCCAGCAGCTTGGCGGGCAGAGTTAAACCGAACACTGAAGCTTTCTTT. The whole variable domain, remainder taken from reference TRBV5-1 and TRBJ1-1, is KAGVTQTPRYLIKTRGQQVTLSCSPISGHRSVSWYQQTPGQGLQFLFEYFSETQRNKGNFPGRFSGRQFSNSRSEMNVSTLELGDSALYLCASSLAGRVKPNTEAFFGQGTRLTVV.

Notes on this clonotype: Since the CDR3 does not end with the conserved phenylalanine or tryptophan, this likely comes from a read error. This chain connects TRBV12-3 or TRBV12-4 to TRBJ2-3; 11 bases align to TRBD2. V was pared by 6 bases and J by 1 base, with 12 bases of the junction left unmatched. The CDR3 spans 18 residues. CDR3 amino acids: CASSSGTSGGGRTDTQYS. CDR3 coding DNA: TGTGCCAGCAGCTCCGGGACTAGCGGCGGAGGGCGCACAGATACGCAGTATTCT.

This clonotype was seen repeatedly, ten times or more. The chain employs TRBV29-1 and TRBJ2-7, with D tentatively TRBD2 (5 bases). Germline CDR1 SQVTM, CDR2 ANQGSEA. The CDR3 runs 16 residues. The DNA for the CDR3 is TGCCCCCGGGCGGGTCTACGACGCCCTCGATCCTACGAGCAGTACTTC. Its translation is CPRAGLRRPRSYEQYF.

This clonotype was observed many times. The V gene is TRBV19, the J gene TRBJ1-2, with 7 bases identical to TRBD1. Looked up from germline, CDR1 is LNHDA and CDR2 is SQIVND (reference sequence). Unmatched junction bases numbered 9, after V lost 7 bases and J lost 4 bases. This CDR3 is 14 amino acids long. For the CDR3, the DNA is TGTGCCAGTAAGACAGGGCGGGGTGGCTATGGCTACACCTTC. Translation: CASKTGRGGYGYTF.